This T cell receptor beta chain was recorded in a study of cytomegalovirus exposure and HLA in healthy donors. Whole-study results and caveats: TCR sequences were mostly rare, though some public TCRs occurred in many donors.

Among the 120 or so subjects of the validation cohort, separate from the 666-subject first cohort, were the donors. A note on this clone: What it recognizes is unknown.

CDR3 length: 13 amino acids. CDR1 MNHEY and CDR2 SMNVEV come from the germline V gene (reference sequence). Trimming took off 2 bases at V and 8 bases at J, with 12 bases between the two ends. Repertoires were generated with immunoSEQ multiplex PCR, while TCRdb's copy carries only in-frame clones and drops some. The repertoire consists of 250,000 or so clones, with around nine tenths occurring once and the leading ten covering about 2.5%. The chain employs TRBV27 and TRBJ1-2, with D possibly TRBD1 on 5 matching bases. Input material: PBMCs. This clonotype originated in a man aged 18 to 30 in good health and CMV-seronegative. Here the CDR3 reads CASSLVPQGGYTF. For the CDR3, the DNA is TGTGCCAGCAGTTTAGTTCCCCAGGGAGGCTACACCTTC.